This TCR beta chain appears in the sequencing data of a study of CXCR3-negative and CXCR3-positive naive CD8 T cells. General study points: Relative to memory CD8+ cells, whose diversity was much lower, both naive subsets had comparably high diversity.

Regarding this clonotype: Its antigen is still unknown.

TRB cDNA libraries were made by UMI-labeled 5' RACE. Reanalyzing the 5' RACE reads, TCRdb keeps one entry per CDR3 protein, without DNA. In total, the table holds roughly 26,000 distinct CDR3 sequences. The CDR3 extends over 13 amino acids. Germline V gene lookup returns CDR1 MNHEY and CDR2 SMNVEV (reference sequence). The origin of this receptor is a human donor in good health. Some clones in this sample may be carry-over from other donors' samples. The sequencing input was naive CXCR3- CD8+ T cells from blood. The sample's subset: CD45RO-CCR7+CD27+CD95- naive CD8+ T cells lacking CXCR3 (TNR3-). The chain joins TRBV27 to TRBJ2-2. The CDR3 here is CASSLPNTGELFF.